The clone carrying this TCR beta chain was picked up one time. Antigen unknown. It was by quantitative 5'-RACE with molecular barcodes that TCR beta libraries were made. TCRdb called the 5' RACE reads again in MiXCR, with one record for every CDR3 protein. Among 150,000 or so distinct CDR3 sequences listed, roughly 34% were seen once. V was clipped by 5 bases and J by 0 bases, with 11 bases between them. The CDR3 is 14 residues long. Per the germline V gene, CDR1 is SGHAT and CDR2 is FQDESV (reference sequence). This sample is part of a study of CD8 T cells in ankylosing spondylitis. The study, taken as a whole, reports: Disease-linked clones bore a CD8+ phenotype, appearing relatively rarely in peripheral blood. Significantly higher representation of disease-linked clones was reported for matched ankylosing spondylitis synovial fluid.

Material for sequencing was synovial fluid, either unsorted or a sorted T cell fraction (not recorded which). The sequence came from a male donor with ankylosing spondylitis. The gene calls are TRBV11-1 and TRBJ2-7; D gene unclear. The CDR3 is CASSTTDLSYEQYF. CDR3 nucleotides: TGTGCCAGCAGCACGACTGATCTCTCCTACGAGCAGTACTTC. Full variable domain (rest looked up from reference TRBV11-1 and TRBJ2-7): EAEVAQSPRYKITEKSQAVAFWCDPISGHATLYWYRQILGQGPELLVQFQDESVVDDSQLPKDRFSAERLKGVDSTLKIQPAELGDSAMYLCASSTTDLSYEQYFGPGTRLTVT.